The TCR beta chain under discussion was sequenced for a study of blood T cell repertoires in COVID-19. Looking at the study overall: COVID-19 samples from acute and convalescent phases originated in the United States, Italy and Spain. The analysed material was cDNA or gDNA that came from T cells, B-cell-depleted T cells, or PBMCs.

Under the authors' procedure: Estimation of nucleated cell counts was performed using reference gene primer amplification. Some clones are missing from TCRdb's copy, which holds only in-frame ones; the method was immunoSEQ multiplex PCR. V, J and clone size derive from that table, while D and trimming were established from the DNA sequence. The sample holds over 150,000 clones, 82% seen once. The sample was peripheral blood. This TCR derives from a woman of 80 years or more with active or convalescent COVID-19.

The CDR3 nucleotides read TGTGCCAGTACGAGGGGACGCGATGGGAGGTACGAGCAGTACTTC. Its protein is CASTRGRDGRYEQYF. The rearrangement uses TRBV6-5 and TRBJ2-7; D is perhaps TRBD2 (6 bases). The CDR3 has 15 residues. V lost 9 bases, J lost 4 bases, and 22 bases lay in between. Germline values: CDR1 MNHEY, CDR2 SVGAGI.